These 22 T cell receptor delta chains were all obtained from the same sample, sequenced in a study of human gamma delta and Vdelta1 T cells listed by TCRdb under 2018. The library came from PCR. Instrument used: Illumina MiSeq. Clone calls in TCRdb were regenerated from the public reads with CATT, after which identical DNA sequences shared one row. The sample data list over 5,500 delta-chain clones, and around 9% of these were observed just once. In total, the top ten clones hold 13% to 15% of the sample. Sequencing input: naive CD27+ Vdelta1 gamma-delta T cells from blood. These receptors were collected from a human donor in good health.

This clone is labeled as medium-sized (0.01 to 0.1%). V usage is TRDV1 and J usage is TRDJ1; no clear D. V was clipped by 2 bases and J by 4 bases, with 26 bases between them. Germline CDR1 is TSWWSYY and CDR2 is QGS. The CDR3 loop spans 19 amino acids. The CDR3: CALGENPRFSETYFDKLIF. The CDR3 bases are TGTGCTCTTGGGGAAAATCCCAGGTTTAGTGAGACATACTTCGATAAACTCATCTTT.

By sample fraction, this clone is medium-sized. The J gene is TRDJ1, the V gene TRDV1, with TRDD3 matching over 8 bases. The V and J ends lost 0 bases and 1 base, in that order; junction bases with no gene match: 25. Germline CDR1 TSWWSYY, CDR2 QGS. This CDR3 comprises 23 residues. In DNA, the CDR3 is TGTGCTCTTGGGGAACTAGTGACTTCTCCAACTGGGGGGTCTTATGGCCCCACCGATAAACTCATCTTT. This encodes CALGELVTSPTGGSYGPTDKLIF.

This clone has a handful of counts. The likely explanation is a read error, given a far larger clone one base away. Within the sample, other DNA sequences also encode this same CDR3. The V call is TRDV1, the J call TRDJ1, with 8 bases fitting TRDD3. Losses at the gene ends were 9 bases for V and 0 bases for J; bases not matched to a gene: 27. Germline V gives CDR1 TSWWSYY, CDR2 QGS. The CDR3 extends over 21 amino acids. In DNA form, the CDR3 reads TGTGCTCTCGGGAAGTTCCTTAGACCTGGGGGACTTGAAGAGTACACCGATAAACTCATCTTT. Amino acid sequence: CALGKFLRPGGLEEYTDKLIF.

Points on this clone: Possible read error: a much larger clone is one base away. Other DNA sequences within the sample encode an identical CDR3. The J gene is TRDJ1, the V gene TRDV1, with D perhaps matching TRDD3 (5 bases). This CDR3 is built from 20 residues. The germline V gene encodes CDR1 TSWWSYY and CDR2 QGS. Written as DNA, the CDR3 is TGTGCTCTTGGGGGATTCTACCACTGGTCTATACGCGAGTACACCGATAAGCTCATCTTT. Residues: CALGGFYHWSIREYTDKLIF.

To note about this clone: A far larger clone is a single base away, which makes a read error likely. J is TRDJ1 and V is TRDV2; D call uncertain. CDR1 is GEAIGNYY, CDR2 EKD, per germline. This CDR3 spans 12 amino acids. CDR3 nucleotides: TGTGCCTGTGACACCACCTATTATAAACGCATCTTT. This encodes CACDTTYYKRIF.

This clone was seen a handful of times. A read error likely explains this, since a far larger clone differs by one base. The chain carries TRDV1 and TRDJ1; D not resolved. This CDR3 is built from 21 residues. Germline V gives CDR1 TSWWSYY, CDR2 QGS. V was pared by 0 bases and J by 3 bases, with 29 bases between. DNA of the CDR3: TGTGCTCTTGGGGAACTACATTCACCTGTCTATCGTACGGGGTACGCCGATAAACTCATCTTT. It is translated as CALGELHSPVYRTGYADKLIF.

This clone rates as medium-sized. This chain links TRDV1 with TRDJ1; 13 bases are shared with TRDD3. Germline V CDR1 and CDR2: TSWWSYY, QGS. The CDR3 loop spans 22 amino acids. V was clipped by 4 bases and J by 2 bases; unmatched bases: 22. The CDR3 loop reads CALGVRKTFPTGGYGGTDKLIF. The CDR3 bases are TGTGCTCTTGGGGTCAGGAAAACCTTCCCCACTGGGGGATACGGCGGTACCGATAAACTCATCTTT.

This clone was found a few times. This is likely an artifact of a read error, given a far larger clone one base away. The V and J genes are TRDV1 and TRDJ2, with D perhaps TRDD2 (9 bases). Germline-derived CDR1 and CDR2 are TSWWSYY and QGS. V gave up 4 bases and J gave up 4 bases, with 46 bases separating them. This CDR3 has 26 amino acids. The CDR3 is CALGGPRNTPSFLRGYPVMSTAQLFF. DNA of the CDR3: TGTGCTCTTGGGGGTCCCAGAAACACCCCCTCCTTCCTACGGGGATACCCCGTAATGTCGACAGCACAACTCTTCTTT.

A remark on this clone: The amino acid sequence in TCRdb belongs to a much larger clone and departs from this DNA's translation at residue 6, likely a sequencing read error; the sequence shown is translated from the DNA. The V and J genes are TRDV1 and TRDJ1, with D tentatively TRDD3 (9 bases). Trimming took off 1 base at V and 6 bases at J, with 24 bases between the two ends. CDR3 length: 18 amino acids. Germline CDR1 TSWWSYY, CDR2 QGS. In DNA, the CDR3 is TGTGCTCTTGGGGAACACTTCCTACAAAGGGGGGATACTCATAAACTCATCTTT. Its translation is CALGEHFLQRGDTHKLIF.

The table lists this clone with a few counts. One base away lies a much larger clone, so this may be a sequencing read error. The chain carries TRDV1 and TRDJ1; TRDD3 matches at 12 bases. CDR1 and CDR2 (germline): TSWWSYY, QGS. The CDR3 runs 19 residues. Trimming at V came to 1 base and at J to 9 bases, leaving 18 bases not matched to a gene. The CDR3 reads CALGEPRTGGYPIGVELIF. The CDR3 DNA reads as TGTGCTCTTGGGGAACCACGTACTGGGGGATACCCCATAGGAGTTGAACTCATCTTT.

This clone was detected a few times. This may arise from a read error, as a much more abundant clone is one base away. The chain has TRDV1 and TRDJ1; 9 bases fit TRDD2. The CDR3 has 21 amino acids. Germline lookup yields CDR1 TSWWSYY and CDR2 QGS. Germline trimming cut 3 bases from V and 0 bases from J; bases unmatched to any gene: 20. The CDR3: CALGDQPSYSPWGAYTDKLIF. The CDR3 region has the DNA TGTGCTCTTGGGGATCAGCCTTCCTACTCTCCCTGGGGGGCGTACACCGATAAACTCATCTTT.

This chain connects TRDV1 to TRDJ1; 13 bases are shared with TRDD3. In germline, CDR1 is TSWWSYY, CDR2 QGS. This CDR3 is built from 24 residues. V shed 1 base, J shed 0 bases, and the junction held 23 bases outside the gene matches. Here the CDR3 DNA reads TGTGCTCTTGGGGAACGAGGAAGGCTACGAGGGACTGGGGGATACGGGACGTACACCGATAAACTCATCTTT. Amino acid sequence: CALGERGRLRGTGGYGTYTDKLIF.

This clone was picked up a small number of times. Being one base from a much bigger clone, this may be a read error. Other nucleotide sequences in the sample specify the same CDR3. The chain couples TRDV1 to TRDJ1; possibly TRDD3 for D (6 bases). CDR3 size: 16 residues. The germline CDR1 and CDR2 sequences are TSWWSYY and QGS. CDR3 coding DNA: TGTGCTCTTGGGAATGCTCGTACTGGGTACACCGACAAACTCATCTTT. Translating it yields CALGNARTGYTDKLIF.

Details on this clone: The protein given by TCRdb reflects a much larger clone and differs at residue 12 from this DNA's translation, likely from a read error; the protein shown is the DNA's translation. The chain links TRDV1 to TRDJ1; tentative D call: TRDD3 (5 bases). Trimming shortened V by 4 bases and J by 7 bases, and 22 bases separated the two germline ends. The CDR3 loop spans 16 amino acids. From germline, CDR1 is TSWWSYY and CDR2 QGS. The CDR3 coding sequence is TGTGCTCTTGGGGTACCCATTCCCTCGGGGAAGGCTAAACTCATCTTT. It is translated as CALGVPIPSGKAKLIF.

This clone showed up just a few times. With only one base between it and a far larger clone, this is likely a read error. Other nucleotide sequences from this sample produce the same CDR3. This chain joins TRDV1 and TRDJ1; 7 bases are a match to TRDD3. This CDR3 region has 22 residues. Germline V CDR1 and CDR2: TSWWSYY, QGS. The CDR3 DNA is TGTGCTCTTGGGGAACTCGGTTACGTTGCAAAGGGGATAGGTCGTCCCACCGATAAGCTCATCTTT. Translated: CALGELGYVAKGIGRPTDKLIF.

Concerning this clone itself: A much larger clonotype is one base distant, so this may be a read error. This rearrangement joins TRDV1 to TRDJ1; a possible D gene is TRDD3 (6 bases). The CDR3 consists of 17 residues. Germline lookup yields CDR1 TSWWSYY and CDR2 QGS. The V end lost 3 bases, the J end lost 7 bases, and 24 bases lay between the germline ends. CDR3 region: CALGEFLRILGCGKLIF. The CDR3 DNA sequence: TGTGCTCTTGGGGAGTTTCTACGAATACTGGGTTGCGGTAAACTCATCTTT.

Remarks on this clone: A single base is all that separates this from a far larger clone, so a read error is likely. Within the sample, other DNA sequences also encode this same CDR3. The V call is TRDV1, the J call TRDJ1; 8 bases agree with TRDD3. This CDR3 is built from 19 residues. The germline CDR1 and CDR2 sequences are TSWWSYY and QGS. The CDR3 nucleotides are TGTGCTCTTGGGGAAACCCTTAGGATGAGGGGGATATCTGGCGATAAACTTATCTTT. Its translation: CALGETLRMRGISGDKLIF.

On this clone itself: This could be a read error, since a much larger clone is one nucleotide away. The sample holds other DNA sequences that translate to the same CDR3. The chain has TRDV1 and TRDJ1; a possible D gene is TRDD2 (6 bases). The CDR3 consists of 18 residues. Germline assignment: CDR1 TSWWSYY and CDR2 QGS. The CDR3 nucleotides read TGTGCCCTTGGGGAATTCTCCTACCTGTCAATGGGCACCGATAAACTCATCTTT. Protein product: CALGEFSYLSMGTDKLIF.

A word on this clone: Other DNA sequences in this sample translate to the same CDR3. The rearrangement uses TRDV1 and TRDJ1, with 9 bases aligning to TRDD3. The CDR3 is 22 residues long. Looked up from germline, CDR1 is TSWWSYY and CDR2 is QGS. Trimming removed 0 bases from V and 4 bases from J; junction bases left unmatched: 24. CDR3 protein: CALGELRRLMFGGDTRFDKLIF. In DNA form, the CDR3 reads TGTGCTCTTGGGGAACTTCGACGCCTGATGTTCGGTGGGGATACGCGATTCGATAAACTCATCTTT.

This clone was detected a few times. The rearrangement uses TRDV1 and TRDJ1; 8 bases agree with TRDD3. Germline V lookup: CDR1 TSWWSYY, CDR2 QGS. V trimming: 4 bases; J trimming: 4 bases; junction bases outside the gene matches: 14. This CDR3 is 17 amino acids long. CDR3 protein: CALGGRGIRSAVDKLIF. In nucleotides, the CDR3 is TGTGCTCTTGGGGGTAGGGGGATAAGGTCAGCCGTCGATAAACTCATCTTT.

The chain recombines TRDV1 with TRDJ1, with unresolved D. The ends were cut back, 5 bases at V and 0 bases at J, with 31 bases in the middle. CDR3 size: 21 residues. The germline V gene has CDR1 TSWWSYY and CDR2 QGS. The DNA of the CDR3 is TGTGCTCTTGGGCCCTCTCCTCGACGAGGGCTACGCTTGCCGTACACCGATAAACTCATCTTT. It is translated as CALGPSPRRGLRLPYTDKLIF.

This clone has only a few counts. This probably arose from a read error, given a far larger clone one base away. This sequence joins TRDV1 and TRDJ1, with a tentative D call TRDD2 (5 bases). Trimming stripped 1 base from V and 0 bases from J, with 27 bases between. Germline CDR1 TSWWSYY, CDR2 QGS. This CDR3 is 21 amino acids long. In DNA, the CDR3 is TGTGCTCTTGGGGAACCCCGCAGGAATCTTCCCCTGCCTGCTTACACCGATAAACTCATCTTT. Amino acid sequence: CALGEPRRNLPLPAYTDKLIF.